This note documents a single TCR beta chain sequence. Its antigen is as yet unknown. One end of the junction is discordant with germline, which a read error may explain. Per the germline V gene, CDR1 is MGHRA and CDR2 is YSYEKL. There are 18 residues in the CDR3. This sample was taken from a study of tumor-infiltrating lymphocytes in primary liver carcinoma. Overall study context: Surgical resection was used to treat these primary liver carcinoma patients. Staging of the tumors gave T1-T3 N0M0, with widths of about 4.2 to 10 cm.

Production of TCR beta cDNA used roughly 480 ng total RNA together with a constant-region primer. ARM-PCR was slightly modified, and three nested multiplex PCR rounds with it gave rise to the TCR beta libraries. Each of the first two PCR rounds ran roughly 9 cycles with TRBV1-TRBV30 forward and C-beta reverse primers. From the multiplex PCR reads, TCRdb called clonotypes with MiXCR, one entry per CDR3 protein. The table lists about 180,000 distinct CDR3 sequences, 50% to 75% of them singletons. The blood RNA (from unsorted whole blood) was obtained, and germline DNA was also extracted. At sampling, these chronic HBV carriers had received no treatment. General study results and limits: Between tumor regions, pairs overlapped more than tumor-adjacent and tumor-blood pairs did.

This TCR was sampled from a man between 35 and 55 years old with primary liver carcinoma and hepatitis B virus infection. V gene TRBV4-1 combines with J gene TRBJ2-5; 7 nucleotides line up with TRBD2. The material sequenced was peripheral blood. CDR3 sequence (DNA): TGCGCTAGCAGCCAAGAGTTCCTCCGAGTGGGGGGGGGAGTGACCCAGTACTTC. Encoded protein: CASSQEFLRVGGGVTQYF.